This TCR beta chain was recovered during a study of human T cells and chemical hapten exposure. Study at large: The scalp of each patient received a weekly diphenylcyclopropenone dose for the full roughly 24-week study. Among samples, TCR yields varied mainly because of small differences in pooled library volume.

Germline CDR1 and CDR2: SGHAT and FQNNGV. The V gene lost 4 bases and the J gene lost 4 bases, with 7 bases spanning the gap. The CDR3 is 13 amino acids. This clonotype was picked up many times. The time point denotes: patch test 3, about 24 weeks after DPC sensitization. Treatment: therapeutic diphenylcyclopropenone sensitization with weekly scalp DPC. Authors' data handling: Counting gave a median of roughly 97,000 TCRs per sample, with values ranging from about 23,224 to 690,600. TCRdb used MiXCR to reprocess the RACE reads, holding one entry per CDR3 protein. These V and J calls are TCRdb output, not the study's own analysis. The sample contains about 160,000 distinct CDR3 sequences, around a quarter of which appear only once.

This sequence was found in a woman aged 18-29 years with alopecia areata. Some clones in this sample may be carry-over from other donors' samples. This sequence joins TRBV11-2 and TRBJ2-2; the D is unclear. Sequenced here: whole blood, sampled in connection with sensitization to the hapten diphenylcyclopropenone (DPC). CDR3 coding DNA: TGTGCCAGCAGCTCCCCTAGCACCGGGGAGCTGTTTTTT. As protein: CASSSPSTGELFF.